The 9 T cell receptor beta chains below come from one sample, sequenced in a study of T cell responses to AZD1222 COVID-19 vaccine. Some clones are missing from TCRdb's copy, which holds only in-frame ones; the method was immunoSEQ multiplex PCR. The sample lists around 65,000 clones, around 82% seen once, with 20% to 30% in the top ten. Sequencing was performed on peripheral blood, taken 28 days after the second AZD1222 dose. These TCRs come from an adult who received the AZD1222 COVID-19 vaccine.

The chain links TRBV9 to TRBJ2-6; D is possibly TRBD1 (5 bases). This CDR3 region has 17 residues. CDR1 SGDLS and CDR2 YYNGEE come from the germline V gene. V was trimmed by 3 bases and J by 0 bases, leaving 13 bases between them. CDR3 bases: TGTGCCAGCAGCGGGGGCAGCCCCCTCTCTGGGGCCAACGTCCTGACTTTC. It codes for CASSGGSPLSGANVLTF.

On this clone: Within the sample, other DNA sequences also encode this same CDR3. The chain combines TRBV7-3 with TRBJ2-1; D remains unclear. The V end lost 0 bases, the J end lost 4 bases, and 4 bases lay between the germline ends. Germline loops: CDR1 SGHTA, CDR2 FQGTGA. This CDR3 contains 13 residues. CDR3 coding DNA: TGTGCCAGCAGCTTAACAGGGTACAATGAGCAGTTCTTC. It encodes CASSLTGYNEQFF.

The rearrangement uses TRBV7-2 and TRBJ2-2; tentative D call: TRBD1 (7 bases). The germline V gene encodes CDR1 SGHTA and CDR2 FQGNSA. The CDR3 runs to 15 residues. Between the trimmed V and J ends, which lost 1 base and 5 bases, there was a span of 11 bases. The CDR3 DNA is TGTGCCAGCAGCTTAGGGAGGGGGCGGACCGGGGAGCTGTTTTTT. It specifies CASSLGRGRTGELFF.

V gene TRBV5-1 combines with J gene TRBJ2-2, with D maybe TRBD2 (6 bases). Germline CDR1 SGHRS, CDR2 YFSETQ. Trimming took 5 bases from V and 3 from J, leaving 8 bases between them. The CDR3 contains 13 residues. In nucleotides, the CDR3 is TGCGCCAGCAGTGGAGGGTACACCGGGGAGCTGTTTTTT. As protein: CASSGGYTGELFF.

The chain carries TRBV19 and TRBJ2-7; D perhaps matches TRBD1 (5 bases). Germline V gene lookup returns CDR1 LNHDA and CDR2 SQIVND (reference sequence). The V end lost 6 bases, the J end lost 2 bases, and 14 bases lay between the germline ends. This CDR3 comprises 14 residues. The CDR3 DNA reads TGTGCCAGTAGCTACTCTCAGGGTACCTACGAGCAGTACTTC. Its translation is CASSYSQGTYEQYF.

The count of this clone is one. The chain joins TRBV12-3 or TRBV12-4 to TRBJ2-3; TRBD1 matches at 7 bases. CDR3 length equals 13 residues. V dropped 6 bases and J dropped 5; count of bases not matched to a gene: 5. The DNA for the CDR3 is TGTGCCAGCAGCCCGGGACAGCAAGATACGCAGTATTTT. Translated, it gives CASSPGQQDTQYF.

The J gene is TRBJ2-7, the V gene TRBV19; 11 bases align to TRBD1. Germline V lookup: CDR1 LNHDA, CDR2 SQIVND (reference sequence). The V segment lost 2 bases and the J segment 1 base; nucleotides outside the gene matches: 1. The CDR3 has 15 amino acids. CDR3 sequence: CASSIRDRGSYEQYF. The CDR3 bases are TGTGCCAGTAGTATAAGGGACAGGGGGTCCTACGAGCAGTACTTC. The full variable domain, completed using reference TRBV19 and TRBJ2-7, is DGGITQSPKYLFRKEGQNVTLSCEQNLNHDAMYWYRQDPGQGLRLIYYSQIVNDFQKGDIAEGYSVSREKKESFPLTVTSAQKNPTAFYLCASSIRDRGSYEQYFGPGTRLTVT.

The CDR3 DNA sequence: TGTGCCAGCTCACCCCCCGTTCGGACTTCCTACGAGCAGTACTTC. Translated: CASSPPVRTSYEQYF. The chain couples TRBV18 to TRBJ2-7, with D possibly TRBD2 on 5 matching bases. Germline CDR1 reads KGHSH; CDR2 reads LQKENI. V lost 3 bases and J lost 1, with 13 bases in between. This CDR3 region has 15 residues. The full variable domain, its missing parts supplied by reference TRBV18 and TRBJ2-7, is NAGVMQNPRHLVRRRGQEARLRCSPMKGHSHVYWYRQLPEEGLKFMVYLQKENIIDESGMPKERFSAEFPKEGPSILRIQQVVRGDSAAYFCASSPPVRTSYEQYFGPGTRLTVT.

This clone was picked up a small number of times. The rearrangement joins TRBV16 to TRBJ2-1; D not resolved. The CDR3 extends over 17 amino acids. Germline V gene sequence: CDR1 KGHSY, CDR2 FQNENV. V was trimmed by 2 bases and J by 0 bases, leaving 14 bases between them. The CDR3 sequence: CASSQPRVPSSYNEQFF. The CDR3 bases are TGTGCCAGCAGCCAACCTCGGGTCCCTAGCTCCTACAATGAGCAGTTCTTC.